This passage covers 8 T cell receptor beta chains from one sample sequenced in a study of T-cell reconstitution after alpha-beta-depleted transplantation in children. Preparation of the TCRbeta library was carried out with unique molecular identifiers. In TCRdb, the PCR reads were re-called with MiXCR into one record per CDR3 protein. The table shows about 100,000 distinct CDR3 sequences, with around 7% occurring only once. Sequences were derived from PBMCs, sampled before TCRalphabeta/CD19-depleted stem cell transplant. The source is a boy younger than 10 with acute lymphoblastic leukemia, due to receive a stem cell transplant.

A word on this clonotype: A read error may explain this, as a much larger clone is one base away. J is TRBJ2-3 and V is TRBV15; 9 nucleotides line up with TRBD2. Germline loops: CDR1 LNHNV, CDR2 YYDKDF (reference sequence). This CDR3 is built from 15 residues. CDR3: CVTSRERGGTDTQYF. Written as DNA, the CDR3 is TGTGTCACCAGCAGAGAGCGGGGGGGCACAGATACGCAGTATTTT.

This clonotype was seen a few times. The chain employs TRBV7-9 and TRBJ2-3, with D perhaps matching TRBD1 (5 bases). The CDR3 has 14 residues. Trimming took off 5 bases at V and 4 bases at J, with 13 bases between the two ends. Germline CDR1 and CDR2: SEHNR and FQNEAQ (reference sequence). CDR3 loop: CASSDGRDPDTQYF. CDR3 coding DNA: TGTGCCAGCAGCGATGGCAGGGATCCAGATACGCAGTATTTT.

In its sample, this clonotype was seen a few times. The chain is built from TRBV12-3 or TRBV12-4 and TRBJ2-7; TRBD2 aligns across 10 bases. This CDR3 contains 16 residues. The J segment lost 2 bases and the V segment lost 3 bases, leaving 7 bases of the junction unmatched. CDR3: CASSLVSSGGAYEQYF. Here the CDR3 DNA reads TGTGCCAGCAGTTTGGTGTCGAGCGGGGGGGCCTACGAGCAGTACTTC.

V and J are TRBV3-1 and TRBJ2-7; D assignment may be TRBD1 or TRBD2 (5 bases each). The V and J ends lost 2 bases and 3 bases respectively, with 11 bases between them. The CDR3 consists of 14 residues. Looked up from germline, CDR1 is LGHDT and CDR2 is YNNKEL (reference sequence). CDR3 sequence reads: CASSQRDAFYEQYF. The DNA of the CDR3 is TGTGCCAGCAGCCAAAGGGACGCTTTCTACGAGCAGTACTTC.

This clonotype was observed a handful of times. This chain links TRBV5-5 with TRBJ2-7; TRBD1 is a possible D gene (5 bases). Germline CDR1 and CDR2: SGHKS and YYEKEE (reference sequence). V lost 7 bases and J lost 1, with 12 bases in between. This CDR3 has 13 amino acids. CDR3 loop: CASGHGDSYEQYF. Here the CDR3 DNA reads TGTGCCAGCGGACACGGTGATTCCTACGAGCAGTACTTC.

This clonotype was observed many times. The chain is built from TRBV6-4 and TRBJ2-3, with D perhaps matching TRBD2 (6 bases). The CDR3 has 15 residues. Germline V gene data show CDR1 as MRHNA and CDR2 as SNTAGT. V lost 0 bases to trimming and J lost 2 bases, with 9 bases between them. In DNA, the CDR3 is TGTGCCAGCAGTGACTCGCCGGGAGCCACAGATACGCAGTATTTT. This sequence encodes CASSDSPGATDTQYF.

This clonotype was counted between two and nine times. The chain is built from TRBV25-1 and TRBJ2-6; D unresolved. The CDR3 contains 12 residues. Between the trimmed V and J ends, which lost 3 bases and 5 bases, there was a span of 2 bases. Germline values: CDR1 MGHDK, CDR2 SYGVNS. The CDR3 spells CASSDRANVLTF. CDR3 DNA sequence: TGTGCCAGCAGTGATCGGGCCAACGTCCTGACTTTC.

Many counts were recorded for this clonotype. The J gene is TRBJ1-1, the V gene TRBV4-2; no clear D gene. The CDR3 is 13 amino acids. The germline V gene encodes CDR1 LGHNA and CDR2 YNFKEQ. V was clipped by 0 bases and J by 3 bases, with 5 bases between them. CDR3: CASSQESDTEAFF. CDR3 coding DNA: TGTGCCAGCAGCCAAGAAAGCGACACTGAAGCTTTCTTT.